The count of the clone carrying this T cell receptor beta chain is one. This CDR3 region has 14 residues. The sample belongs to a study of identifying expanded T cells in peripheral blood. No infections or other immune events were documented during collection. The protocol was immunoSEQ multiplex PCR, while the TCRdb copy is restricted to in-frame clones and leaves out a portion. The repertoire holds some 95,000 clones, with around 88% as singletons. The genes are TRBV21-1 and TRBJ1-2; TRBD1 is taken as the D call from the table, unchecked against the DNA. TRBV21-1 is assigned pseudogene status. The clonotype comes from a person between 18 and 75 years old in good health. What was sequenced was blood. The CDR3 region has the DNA TGTGCCAGCAGCAAAGTGGGGACATACTATGGCTACACCTTC. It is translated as CASSKVGTYYGYTF.